Sequencing of this T cell receptor (beta chain) was carried out in a study of T cell responses to AZD1222 COVID-19 vaccine. Clones were read by immunoSEQ multiplex PCR, and TCRdb kept only the in-frame ones, dropping some. The top ten clones hold 1.5% to 2% of a sample with approximately 140,000 clones, about 90% of them seen once. This clone was seen just once. Its antigen is currently unknown. Germline assignment: CDR1 KGHSH and CDR2 LQKENI. The CDR3 extends over 15 amino acids. The trim removed 3 bases at V and 4 bases at J, leaving 3 bases unmatched. General study findings and limits: Baseline antibody screening turned up just a handful of seropositive AZD1222 recipients.

This chain connects TRBV18 to TRBJ1-1; the match to TRBD1 covers 12 bases. This material consisted of peripheral blood, taken 28 days after the second AZD1222 dose. The sequence derives from an adult who received the AZD1222 COVID-19 vaccine. The CDR3 DNA is TGTGCCAGCTCACCGGGGACAGGGGGCCTCACTGAAGCTTTCTTT. Translation: CASSPGTGGLTEAFF.